Following are 12 T cell receptor beta chains from one sample sequenced in a study of T cell responses to AZD1222 COVID-19 vaccine (dated by TCRdb to about 2021). Receptors were amplified or captured by the immunoSEQ multiplex PCR assay. Held by TCRdb, this immuneACCESS table contains in-frame sequences only and omits some clones. Under half of the omission traces to an unresolved V gene where checked; the cause of the rest is unknown. The sample has about 44,000 clones on record, around 80% of them singletons. In total, the top ten clones hold about 3.9% of the sample. In light of the paper, this sample's time point label describes: baseline before first vaccination. Sequenced material: peripheral blood, taken on day 0 of AZD1222 vaccination. The origin of the receptors is an adult in good health.

This chain connects TRBV24-1 to TRBJ2-3; D ambiguous. Germline-derived CDR1 and CDR2 are KGHDR and SFDVKD. The CDR3 runs to 14 residues. Trimming removed 3 bases from V and 3 bases from J, with 9 bases in between. CDR3 sequence reads: CATSDATRTDTQYF. CDR3 nucleotide sequence: TGTGCCACCAGTGATGCGACAAGGACAGATACGCAGTATTTT.

This clone appeared a single time. The rearrangement uses TRBV2 and TRBJ1-4, with a possible D match to TRBD1 (5 bases). Germline CDR1 and CDR2: SNHLY and FYNNEI. Trimming pared 3 bases from V and 8 bases from J, leaving 10 bases between. The CDR3 has 13 residues. The DNA of the CDR3 is TGTGCCAGCAGTGAGCAGGGCTCGGAAAAACTGTTTTTT. Its translation: CASSEQGSEKLFF.

This clone was detected only a few times. This chain uses TRBV6-1 with TRBJ1-3; D possibly corresponds to TRBD1 (6 bases). The CDR3 spans 16 residues. Trimming took off 2 bases at V and 4 bases at J, with 15 bases between the two ends. CDR1 MNHNS and CDR2 SASEGT come from the germline V gene. For the CDR3, the DNA is TGTGCCAGCAGTGAAAGGTGGGACGGGACAGGAAACACCATATATTTT. Translation: CASSERWDGTGNTIYF.

The J gene is TRBJ2-5, the V gene TRBV2; 7 bases fit TRBD2. There are 15 residues in the CDR3. The V gene end was trimmed by 9 bases and the J gene end by 4 bases; junction bases not matched to a gene: 14. CDR1 is SNHLY, CDR2 FYNNEI, per germline. CDR3 in amino acids: CASRALPSGGETQYF. For the CDR3, the DNA is TGTGCCAGTCGAGCATTACCCTCGGGGGGAGAGACCCAGTACTTC.

The chain couples TRBV10-3 to TRBJ2-3; 7 positions match TRBD2. This CDR3 is built from 15 residues. Germline assignment: CDR1 ENHRY and CDR2 SYGVKD. J was trimmed by 1 base and V by 5 bases; bases with no gene match: 6. CDR3 sequence (DNA): TGTGCCATCAGTACCCTAGCGGCGCGCACAGATACGCAGTATTTT. Its protein product is CAISTLAARTDTQYF.

This clone occurred a few times. The gene calls are TRBV7-9 and TRBJ2-3; TRBD2 matches at 14 bases. The ends lost 4 bases at V and 9 bases at J; junction bases unmatched: 15. CDR1 and CDR2 from the germline V gene are SEHNR and FQNEAQ (reference sequence). This CDR3 has 18 residues. Written as DNA, the CDR3 is TGTGCCAGCAGCTCCAACCTGGGACTAGCGGGGGCCTTCGACACGCAGTATTTT. The encoded protein is CASSSNLGLAGAFDTQYF.

The chain recombines TRBV27 with TRBJ1-1; D is uncertain. CDR3 length equals 13 residues. Trimming stripped 2 bases from V and 1 base from J, with 5 bases between. Germline CDR1 is MNHEY and CDR2 is SMNVEV (reference sequence). The CDR3 nucleotides are TGTGCCAGCAGTTTAGATCCGAACACTGAAGCTTTCTTT. Translation gives CASSLDPNTEAFF.

The CDR3 reads CASSPEPGGGYGYTF. Here the CDR3 DNA reads TGTGCCAGCTCACCGGAGCCAGGGGGAGGTTATGGCTACACCTTC. The V and J genes are TRBV18 and TRBJ1-2; 7 bases align to TRBD1. This CDR3 comprises 15 residues. In germline, CDR1 is KGHSH, CDR2 LQKENI. V lost 3 bases and J lost 5; bases outside the gene matches: 9.

V gene TRBV19 combines with J gene TRBJ2-7, with TRBD1 matching over 8 bases. The CDR3 consists of 15 residues. With 4 bases clipped from V and 3 bases from J, the junction kept 8 bases outside the gene matches. Germline V gene sequence: CDR1 LNHDA, CDR2 SQIVND (reference sequence). DNA for the CDR3: TGTGCCAGTAGTAGGGCCGGGACAGGAATCTACGAGCAGTACTTC. Protein product: CASSRAGTGIYEQYF.

The V and J genes are TRBV10-3 and TRBJ2-7; D gene uncertain. Germline-derived CDR1 and CDR2 are ENHRY and SYGVKD. This CDR3 spans 12 amino acids. With 0 bases removed from V and 5 bases from J, the gap between germline ends came to 5 bases. CDR3 sequence (DNA): TGTGCCATCAGTGAGTCACTGGACGAGCAGTACTTC. It yields the protein CAISESLDEQYF.

The count of this clone is one. This chain joins TRBV19 and TRBJ2-7; TRBD1 matches at 8 bases. The CDR3 is 15 residues long. Trimming cost V 3 bases and J 2 bases; bases outside gene matches: 6. CDR1 and CDR2 (germline): LNHDA, SQIVND (reference sequence). The CDR3 DNA follows: TGTGCCAGTAGTATGATAGGACAGGGAACCTACGAGCAGTACTTC. Its translation: CASSMIGQGTYEQYF.

The rearrangement uses TRBV3-1 (or the pseudogene TRBV3-2) and TRBJ2-4, with 14 bases lining up with TRBD2. With 3 bases clipped from V and 3 bases from J, the junction kept 10 bases outside the gene matches. The CDR3 spans 19 residues. Germline V lookup: CDR1 LGHDT, CDR2 YNNKEL (reference sequence). The CDR3 coding sequence is TGTGCCAGCAGCCAGGGACTAGCGGGGGCCTGCGTAGGCAAAAACATTCAGTACTTC. Its protein is CASSQGLAGACVGKNIQYF.